Each of the 19 T cell receptor beta chains below was sequenced from the same sample in a study of blood T cells in healthy people across ages. Then a second PCR, running roughly 7 to 12 cycles, was carried out with a sample-barcoded 5' primer and a J-beta primer mix. TCRdb fed the 5' RACE reads into MiXCR, producing one record per CDR3 protein. The sample holds 600,000 to 850,000 distinct CDR3 sequences, 43% seen once. Source material: blood. The receptors shown here come from a woman between 55 and 75 years old in good health.

V usage is TRBV3-1 and J usage is TRBJ2-6, with TRBD1 as a possible D gene (8 bases). The CDR3 totals 17 residues. Germline-derived CDR1 and CDR2 are LGHDT and YNNKEL (reference sequence). The V gene lost 3 bases and the J gene lost 1 base, with 13 bases spanning the gap. In nucleotides, the CDR3 is TGTGCCAGCAGCCACCACAGGGGGGGTTCTGGGGCCAACGTCCTGACTTTC. This gives the protein CASSHHRGGSGANVLTF.

This clonotype occurred a few times. V and J are TRBV10-3 and TRBJ2-7; TRBD2 aligns across 10 bases. Germline CDR1 reads ENHRY; CDR2 reads SYGVKD. This CDR3 comprises 16 residues. V was pared by 8 bases and J by 1 base, with 11 bases of the junction left unmatched. The CDR3 sequence is CAIGDRTSGSSYEQYF. CDR3 DNA sequence: TGTGCCATCGGGGACCGGACTAGCGGAAGTTCCTACGAGCAGTACTTC.

V usage is TRBV6-6 and J usage is TRBJ2-3; possibly TRBD2 for D (5 bases). Trimming took 3 bases from V and 5 from J, leaving 15 bases between them. This CDR3 is 15 amino acids long. CDR1 and CDR2 (germline): MNHNY, SVGAGI (reference sequence). For the CDR3, the DNA is TGTGCCAGCAGTTATCTCCGCTTCGGGGAAGATACGCAGTATTTT. Translated, it gives CASSYLRFGEDTQYF.

This clonotype was seen a handful of times. V and J are TRBV2 and TRBJ2-7; maybe TRBD1 (6 bases). Looked up from germline, CDR1 is SNHLY and CDR2 is FYNNEI. V was clipped by 3 bases and J by 6 bases, with 12 bases between them. This CDR3 region has 13 residues. The CDR3 spells CASSDRGPREQYF. CDR3 in DNA: TGTGCCAGCAGTGACAGGGGACCGCGCGAGCAGTACTTC.

This clonotype was detected ten times or more. The V gene is TRBV20-1, the J gene TRBJ2-6; 7 nucleotides agree with TRBD1. V lost 6 bases to trimming and J lost 4 bases; unmatched junction nucleotides: 6. The CDR3 contains 14 residues. The germline V gene encodes CDR1 DFQATT and CDR2 SNEGSKA (reference sequence). The CDR3 sequence is CSALRGLGANVLTF. The CDR3 bases are TGCAGTGCATTAAGGGGGCTCGGGGCCAACGTCCTGACTTTC.

This clonotype showed up just a few times. Compared with germline, one end of the junction differs, possibly owing to a read error. V usage is TRBV27 and J usage is TRBJ2-5, with D unclear. The CDR3 runs to 13 residues. Per germline, CDR1 MNHEY and CDR2 SMNVEV (reference sequence). As DNA, the CDR3 is TGTACCAGCAGTTGGACCTACCAAGAGACCCAGTACTTC. Its translation: CTSSWTYQETQYF.

The rearrangement uses TRBV7-3 and TRBJ2-5, with a possible D match to TRBD2 (5 bases). Trimming stripped 2 bases from V and 11 bases from J, with 15 bases between. CDR3 length: 13 residues. Germline V CDR1 and CDR2: SGHTA, FQGTGA. CDR3 amino acids: CASSLGARDEQYF. The DNA of the CDR3 is TGTGCCAGCAGCTTAGGAGCTCGGGATGAGCAGTACTTC.

The rearrangement joins TRBV20-1 to TRBJ1-1; no reliable D call. The V gene lost 3 bases and the J gene lost 3 bases, with 11 bases spanning the gap. The CDR3 has 13 amino acids. Germline V lookup: CDR1 DFQATT, CDR2 SNEGSKA (reference sequence). The CDR3 here is CSASRLIDTEAFF. The CDR3 nucleotides are TGCAGTGCTAGCAGATTAATTGACACTGAAGCTTTCTTT.

Only a few counts were recorded for this clonotype. CDR3 sequence reads: CSVVTGNTEAFF. Here the CDR3 DNA reads TGCAGCGTTGTAACAGGGAACACTGAAGCTTTCTTT. The chain combines TRBV29-1 with TRBJ1-1, with a possible D match to TRBD1 (5 bases). Trimming stripped 4 bases from V and 1 base from J, with 7 bases between. Germline assignment: CDR1 SQVTM and CDR2 ANQGSEA. The CDR3 runs to 12 residues.

Points on this clonotype: Germline and junction disagree at one end, which may indicate a read error. The chain couples TRBV24-1 to TRBJ2-3; TRBD2 agrees at 13 bases. Germline loops: CDR1 KGHDR, CDR2 SFDVKD. The CDR3 sequence is 14 residues long. As DNA, the CDR3 is TGTACCACCAGGACTAGCGGGAGCCCAGATACGCAGTATTTT. Translation: CTTRTSGSPDTQYF.

In this sample, this clonotype turned up a few times. The chain has TRBV20-1 and TRBJ1-2, with a tentative D call TRBD1 (6 bases). Germline lookup yields CDR1 DFQATT and CDR2 SNEGSKA (reference sequence). This CDR3 contains 12 residues. V was shortened by 3 bases and J by 4 bases, with 9 bases between the two germline ends. CDR3 amino acids: CSARGTTYGYTF. CDR3 sequence (DNA): TGCAGTGCTAGGGGGACAACCTATGGCTACACCTTC.

The chain joins TRBV7-3 to TRBJ2-4; a possible D gene is TRBD1 (5 bases). Trimming took 5 bases from V and 13 from J, leaving 21 bases between them. Germline CDR1 SGHTA, CDR2 FQGTGA. CDR3 length equals 14 residues. This chain's CDR3 is CASSLDRTFKEQYF. For the CDR3, the DNA is TGTGCCAGCAGCCTAGACAGAACCTTTAAAGAGCAGTACTTC.

The rearrangement uses TRBV7-2 and TRBJ1-5; perhaps TRBD1 as D (6 bases). This CDR3 region has 17 residues. V was cut by 5 bases and J by 6 bases, with 23 bases left in between. Germline V gene data show CDR1 as SGHTA and CDR2 as FQGNSA. CDR3 in DNA: TGTGCCAGCAGCCAGAATCTTGGCAGGGGAAGGAGTCAGCCCCAGCATTTT. Translating gives CASSQNLGRGRSQPQHF.

This clonotype showed up just a few times. This chain uses TRBV7-2 with TRBJ2-3; 7 nucleotides match TRBD2. V dropped 1 base and J dropped 5; count of bases not matched to a gene: 9. Germline loops: CDR1 SGHTA, CDR2 FQGNSA. This CDR3 has 16 residues. The CDR3 loop reads CASSLGLADSVDTQYF. The CDR3 region has the DNA TGTGCCAGCAGCTTAGGGCTAGCGGACTCTGTAGATACGCAGTATTTT. The full variable domain, with the rest looked up from reference TRBV7-2 and TRBJ2-3, is GAGVSQSPSNKVTEKGKDVELRCDPISGHTALYWYRQSLGQGLEFLIYFQGNSAPDKSGLPSDRFSAERTGGSVSTLTIQRTQQEDSAVYLCASSLGLADSVDTQYFGPGTRLTVL.

The CDR3 nucleotides are TGCAGTGCCGTCCGGGACAGTGGAAAGACCCAGTACTTC. This codes for CSAVRDSGKTQYF. The chain joins TRBV20-1 to TRBJ2-7; 7 nucleotides line up with TRBD1. Judging by the DNA end, TRBJ2-5 fits better; the J call may be wrong. Germline assignment: CDR1 DFQATT and CDR2 SNEGSKA (reference sequence). This CDR3 contains 13 residues.

In its sample, this clonotype was seen many times. The chain links TRBV3-1 to TRBJ2-3; D gene unclear. Per germline, CDR1 LGHDT and CDR2 YNNKEL (reference sequence). V was clipped by 4 bases and J by 0 bases, with 5 bases between them. The CDR3 is made up of 13 amino acids. CDR3 sequence (DNA): TGTGCCAGCAGCCCCTATAGCACAGATACGCAGTATTTT. This encodes CASSPYSTDTQYF.

Remarks on this clonotype: A junction boundary mismatches the germline segment, possibly from a read error. This chain uses TRBV15 with TRBJ2-1; tentative D call: TRBD1 (6 bases). The CDR3 length is 16 residues. Germline V lookup: CDR1 LNHNV, CDR2 YYDKDF (reference sequence). This chain's CDR3 is CVTSREGGSSYNEQFF. The CDR3, as DNA: TGTGTCACCAGCAGAGAAGGGGGTAGCTCCTACAATGAGCAGTTCTTC.

The V call is TRBV7-2, the J call TRBJ2-1; 9 bases agree with TRBD1. V gave up 5 bases and J gave up 6 bases; unmatched junction bases: 11. This CDR3 has 16 residues. Germline values: CDR1 SGHTA, CDR2 FQGNSA. CDR3 DNA: TGTGCCAGCAGCCCCAATACAGGGGGCGGTGGCAATGAGCAGTTCTTC. This translates into CASSPNTGGGGNEQFF.

This rearrangement joins TRBV3-1 to TRBJ2-1; 9 nucleotides match TRBD1. Germline lookup yields CDR1 LGHDT and CDR2 YNNKEL (reference sequence). This CDR3 contains 16 residues. Losses at the gene ends were 3 bases for V and 1 base for J; bases not matched to a gene: 4. CDR3 region: CASSQAGQGSYNEQFF. The CDR3 region has the DNA TGTGCCAGCAGCCAGGCTGGACAGGGGTCCTACAATGAGCAGTTCTTC.